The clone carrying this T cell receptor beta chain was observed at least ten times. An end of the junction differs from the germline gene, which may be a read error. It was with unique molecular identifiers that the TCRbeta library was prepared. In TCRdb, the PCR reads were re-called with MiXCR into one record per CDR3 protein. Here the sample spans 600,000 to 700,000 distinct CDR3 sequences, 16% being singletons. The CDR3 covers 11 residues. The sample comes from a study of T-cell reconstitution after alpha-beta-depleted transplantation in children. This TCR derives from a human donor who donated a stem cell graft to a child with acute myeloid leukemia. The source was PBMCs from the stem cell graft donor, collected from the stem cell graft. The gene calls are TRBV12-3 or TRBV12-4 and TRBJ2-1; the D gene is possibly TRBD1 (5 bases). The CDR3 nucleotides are TGTGCCAGCAGTTTAAAGGGGAAGGCAATCTTC. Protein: CASSLKGKAIF.